Shown below are 15 T cell receptor beta chains from a single sample sequenced in a study of immune heterogeneity within non-small cell lung tumors. Template material comprised bulk tumor genomic DNA at about 660 ng per sample. Biopsy collection occurred during surgery, with several far-apart biopsies per primary tumor. Enrolled individuals presented with untreated, newly diagnosed non-small cell lung cancer and received curative surgery. TCR beta CDR3 was amplified by multiplex PCR using 32 V and 13 J primers. TCRdb independently ran MiXCR on the multiplex PCR reads; one entry per CDR3 protein. Of some 30,000 distinct CDR3 sequences in the sample, 25% to 30% are singletons; the top ten hold around 4.1%. The sequencing input was lung tumor tissue. All receptors derive from a man aged 35 to 55 with non-small cell lung cancer.

The chain has TRBV5-4 and TRBJ2-7, with TRBD1 matching 11 bases. This CDR3 comprises 14 residues. Germline V gene data show CDR1 as SGHNT and CDR2 as YYREEE (reference sequence). V lost 4 bases to trimming and J lost 11 bases; unmatched junction nucleotides: 11. In nucleotides, the CDR3 is TGTGCCAGCAGCCCAGGACAGGGGGCCGAGCAGGAGTACTTC. It translates to CASSPGQGAEQEYF.

This clonotype was recorded at least ten times. This chain connects TRBV30 to TRBJ2-1; weak D call: TRBD1 (6 bases). From germline, CDR1 is GTSNPN and CDR2 SVGIG (reference sequence). V lost 3 bases to trimming and J lost 8 bases, with 11 bases between them. The CDR3 runs 12 residues. The CDR3 DNA sequence: TGTGCCTGGAGGGGTGGGGGCCATGAGCAGTTCTTC. It encodes CAWRGGGHEQFF. The variable domain in full, with the rest retrieved from reference TRBV30 and TRBJ2-1, is SQTIHQWPATLVQPVGSPLSLECTVEGTSNPNLYWYRQAAGRGLQLLFYSVGIGQISSEVPQNLSASRPQDRQFILSSKKLLLSDSGFYLCAWRGGGHEQFFGPGTRLTVL.

The V gene is TRBV9, the J gene TRBJ1-3, with D possibly TRBD1 on 6 matching bases. The germline V gene has CDR1 SGDLS and CDR2 YYNGEE. The germline V and J ends were trimmed by 4 bases and 7 bases, with 18 bases remaining between them. CDR3 length: 15 amino acids. The CDR3 sequence is CASSPQSQGSNTIYF. The DNA of the CDR3 is TGTGCCAGCAGCCCACAATCGCAGGGGTCGAACACCATATATTTT.

As for this clonotype: One junction end disagrees with the germline gene, perhaps due to a read error. The chain couples TRBV11-2 to TRBJ1-4, with a possible D match to TRBD1 (5 bases). The CDR3 extends over 15 amino acids. Germline assignment: CDR1 SGHAT and CDR2 FQNNGV. The CDR3 DNA is TGTGCCAGCAGGCCATTGAGGGGCAAGGATGAAAAAATGTTTTTT. It translates to CASRPLRGKDEKMFF. Complete variable domain (other parts from reference TRBV11-2 and TRBJ1-4): EAGVAQSPRYKIIEKRQSVAFWCNPISGHATLYWYQQILGQGPKLLIQFQNNGVVDDSQLPKDRFSAERLKGVDSTLKIQPAKLEDSAVYLCASRPLRGKDEKMFFGSGTQLSVL.

The chain is built from TRBV6-2 or TRBV6-3 and TRBJ2-1; perhaps TRBD2 as D (6 bases). Per germline, CDR1 MNHEY and CDR2 SVGEGT. This CDR3 is built from 16 residues. Deletions cut 2 bases from V and 8 bases from J, with 19 bases between. The CDR3 here is CASSYPPKLARDEQFF. The CDR3 nucleotides read TGTGCCAGCAGTTACCCCCCGAAGCTAGCGCGAGATGAGCAGTTCTTC.

The chain employs TRBV19 and TRBJ2-7; tentatively, D is TRBD1 or TRBD2 (5 bases each). The CDR3 sequence is 17 residues long. Germline V gene lookup returns CDR1 LNHDA and CDR2 SQIVND (reference sequence). Trimming removed 4 bases from V and 0 bases from J, with 19 bases in between. This CDR3 reads CASSSNDPGRTSYEQYF. The CDR3 bases are TGTGCCAGTAGTAGTAACGATCCGGGACGGACCTCCTACGAGCAGTACTTC.

This clonotype occurred a few times. The V and J genes are TRBV12-3 or TRBV12-4 and TRBJ2-2; D unclear. The V end lost 0 bases, the J end lost 4 bases, and 9 bases lay between the germline ends. The CDR3 totals 15 residues. CDR3 region: CASSLAERTTGELFF. In DNA, the CDR3 is TGTGCCAGCAGTTTAGCCGAGAGGACCACCGGGGAGCTGTTTTTT.

This clonotype was picked up many times. The V call is TRBV6-1, the J call TRBJ1-5; possibly TRBD1 for D (5 bases). This CDR3 region has 14 residues. Trimming cost V 6 bases and J 3 bases, with 12 bases left between them. CDR1 and CDR2 (germline): MNHNS, SASEGT. The CDR3 nucleotides are TGTGCCAGCAGGACCCCGGGACTCAATCAGCCCCAGCATTTT. Translated: CASRTPGLNQPQHF.

Worth noting for this clonotype: A much larger clone differs by one base, so this may be a read error. The V call is TRBV12-3 or TRBV12-4, the J call TRBJ2-7, with 8 bases aligning to TRBD1. The length of the CDR3 is 15 residues. CDR3 bases: TGTGCCAGCAGTTTAACTGGCAGGGGGCCCTACCAGCAGTACTTC. Protein sequence: CASSLTGRGPYQQYF.

The chain links TRBV7-3 to TRBJ2-3; 7 nucleotides line up with TRBD2. V shed 3 bases and J 5 bases; nucleotides not matched to a gene: 2. CDR1 and CDR2 from the germline V gene are SGHTA and FQGTGA. The length of the CDR3 is 13 residues. CDR3 coding DNA: TGTGCCAGCAGCTTTTCGGGGGGAGATACGCAGTATTTT. Protein sequence: CASSFSGGDTQYF.

This sequence joins TRBV24-1 and TRBJ2-3; the match to TRBD1 covers 8 bases. Trimming removed 2 bases from V and 3 bases from J; junction bases left unmatched: 27. The germline V gene has CDR1 KGHDR and CDR2 SFDVKD. The CDR3 sequence is 23 residues long. The CDR3 loop is CATSDYPLSPGQVILRSTDTQYF. The CDR3 DNA reads TGTGCCACCAGTGATTACCCTTTGTCACCGGGACAGGTGATTTTAAGGTCGACAGATACGCAGTATTTT.

The chain uses TRBV11-3 and TRBJ2-7; no clear D. The germline gives CDR1 SGHNT, CDR2 YENEEA. The CDR3 covers 14 residues. The V end was cut by 3 bases, the J end by 5 bases, with 14 bases between. CDR3 nucleotides: TGTGCCAGCAGCTTCTCTGGAAGTAGAGACGAGCAGTACTTC. Protein sequence: CASSFSGSRDEQYF. Variable domain in full (rest from reference TRBV11-3 and TRBJ2-7): EAGVVQSPRYKIIEKKQPVAFWCNPISGHNTLYWYLQNLGQGPELLIRYENEEAVDDSQLPKDRFSAERLKGVDSTLKIQPAELGDSAVYLCASSFSGSRDEQYFGPGTRLTVT.

A word on this clonotype: A read error is likely, as this CDR3 ends without the conserved phenylalanine or tryptophan. The chain carries TRBV7-9 and TRBJ1-1; TRBD1 matches 8 bases. V gave up 3 bases and J gave up 3 bases; unmatched junction bases: 3. This CDR3 has 14 amino acids. Germline CDR1 SEHNR, CDR2 FQNEAQ (reference sequence). The CDR3 DNA reads as TGTGCCAGCAGCTTCAGGGGGCGGGACACTGAAGCTTTCTCT. Translated, it gives CASSFRGRDTEAFS.

This clonotype came up once. An end of the junction differs from the germline gene, which may be a read error. The CDR3 bases are TGTGCCAGCAGTGGGGACAGGGTGAATGAAGAACTGTTTTTT. The encoded protein is CASSGDRVNEELFF. This chain connects TRBV12-3 or TRBV12-4 to TRBJ1-4, with 9 bases identical to TRBD1. The CDR3 extends over 14 amino acids.

In this sample, this clonotype turned up many times. The chain uses TRBV6-5 and TRBJ2-3; 10 nucleotides line up with TRBD2. The germline V gene has CDR1 MNHEY and CDR2 SVGAGI. This CDR3 has 16 amino acids. V was clipped by 5 bases and J by 3 bases; unmatched bases: 8. CDR3 amino acids: CASSLPSSGSTDTQYF. The CDR3 DNA reads TGTGCCAGCAGTCTTCCGTCTAGCGGGAGTACAGATACGCAGTATTTT.